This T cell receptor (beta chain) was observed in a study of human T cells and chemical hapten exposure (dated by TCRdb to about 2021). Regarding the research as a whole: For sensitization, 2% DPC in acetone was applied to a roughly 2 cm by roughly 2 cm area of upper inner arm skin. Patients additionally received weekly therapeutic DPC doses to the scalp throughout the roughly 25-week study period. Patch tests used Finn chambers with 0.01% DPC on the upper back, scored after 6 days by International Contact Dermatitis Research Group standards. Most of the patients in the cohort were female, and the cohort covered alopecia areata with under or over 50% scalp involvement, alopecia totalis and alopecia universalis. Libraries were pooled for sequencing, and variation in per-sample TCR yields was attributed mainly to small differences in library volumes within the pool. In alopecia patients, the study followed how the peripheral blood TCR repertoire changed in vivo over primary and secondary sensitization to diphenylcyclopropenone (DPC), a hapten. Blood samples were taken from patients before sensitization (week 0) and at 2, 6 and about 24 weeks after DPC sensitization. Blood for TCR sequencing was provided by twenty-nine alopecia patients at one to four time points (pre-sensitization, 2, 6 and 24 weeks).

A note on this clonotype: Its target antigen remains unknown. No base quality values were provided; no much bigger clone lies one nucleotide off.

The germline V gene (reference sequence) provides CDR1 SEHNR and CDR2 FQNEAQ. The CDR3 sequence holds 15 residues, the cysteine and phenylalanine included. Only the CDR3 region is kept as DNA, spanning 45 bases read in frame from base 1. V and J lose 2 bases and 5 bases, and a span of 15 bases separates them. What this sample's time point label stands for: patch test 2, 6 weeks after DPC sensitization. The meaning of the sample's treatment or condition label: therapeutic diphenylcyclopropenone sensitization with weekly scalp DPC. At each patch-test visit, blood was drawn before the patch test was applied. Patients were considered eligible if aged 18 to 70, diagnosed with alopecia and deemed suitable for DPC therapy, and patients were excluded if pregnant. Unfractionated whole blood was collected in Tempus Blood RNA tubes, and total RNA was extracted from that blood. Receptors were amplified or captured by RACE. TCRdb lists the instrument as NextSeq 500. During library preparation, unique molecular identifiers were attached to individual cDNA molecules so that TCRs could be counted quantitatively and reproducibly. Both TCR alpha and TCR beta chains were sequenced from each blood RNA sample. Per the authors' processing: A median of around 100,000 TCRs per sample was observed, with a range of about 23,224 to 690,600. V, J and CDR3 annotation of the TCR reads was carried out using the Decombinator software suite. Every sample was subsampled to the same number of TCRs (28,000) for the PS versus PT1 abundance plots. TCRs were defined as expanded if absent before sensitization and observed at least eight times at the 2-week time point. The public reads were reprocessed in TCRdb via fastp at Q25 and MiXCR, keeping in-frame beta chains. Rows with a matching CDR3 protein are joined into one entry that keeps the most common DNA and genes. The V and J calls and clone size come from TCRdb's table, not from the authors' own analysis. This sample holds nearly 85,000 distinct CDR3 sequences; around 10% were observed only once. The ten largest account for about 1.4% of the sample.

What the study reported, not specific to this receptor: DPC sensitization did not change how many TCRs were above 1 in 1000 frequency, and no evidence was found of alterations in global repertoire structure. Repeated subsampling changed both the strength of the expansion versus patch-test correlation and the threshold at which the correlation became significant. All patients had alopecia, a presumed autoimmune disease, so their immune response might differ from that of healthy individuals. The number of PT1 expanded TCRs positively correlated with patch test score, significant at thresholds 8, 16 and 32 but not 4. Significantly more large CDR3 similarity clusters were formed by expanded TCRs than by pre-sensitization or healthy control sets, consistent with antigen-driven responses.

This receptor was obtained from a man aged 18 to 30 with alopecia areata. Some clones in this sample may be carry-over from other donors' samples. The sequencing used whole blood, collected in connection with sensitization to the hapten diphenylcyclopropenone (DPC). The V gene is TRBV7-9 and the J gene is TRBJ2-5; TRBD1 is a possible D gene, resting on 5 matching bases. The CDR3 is CASSLNQGAGETQYF. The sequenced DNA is TGTGCCAGCAGCTTAAACCAGGGCGCAGGGGAGACCCAGTACTTC.